Presented here are 31 T cell receptor beta chains from one specimen sequenced in a study of blood T cells in healthy people across ages. Primed by a sample-barcoded 5' primer and a J-beta primer mix, a second PCR proceeded for about 6 to 12 cycles. TCRdb passed the 5' RACE reads through MiXCR, listing each CDR3 protein once. The sample consists of about 580,000 distinct CDR3 sequences, more than 45% of them appearing once. The specimen was blood. The receptor source for this set is an elderly man in good health.

V is TRBV20-1 and J is TRBJ2-7, with 7 bases identical to TRBD1. The CDR3 loop spans 14 amino acids. CDR1 is DFQATT, CDR2 SNEGSKA, per germline (reference sequence). V was clipped by 1 base and J by 4 bases; unmatched bases: 7. The CDR3 DNA is TGCAGTGCTAGAGGCGGACAGGTCCAATACGAGCAGTACTTC. It translates to CSARGGQVQYEQYF.

This sequence joins TRBV20-1 and TRBJ1-2, with TRBD1 matching 7 bases. The germline V gene encodes CDR1 DFQATT and CDR2 SNEGSKA (reference sequence). The CDR3 consists of 14 residues. This CDR3 reads CRGSGTAANYGYTF. In DNA form, the CDR3 reads TGCCGAGGATCCGGGACAGCAGCTAACTATGGCTACACCTTC.

The V gene is TRBV30, the J gene TRBJ2-3; possible D gene TRBD1, 6 bases. The V end lost 0 bases, the J end lost 4 bases, and 14 bases lay between the germline ends. The CDR3 covers 15 residues. Germline V gene sequence: CDR1 GTSNPN, CDR2 SVGIG (reference sequence). The CDR3 region has the DNA TGTGCCTGGAGTGTACGGCAGGGGTTGTCAGATACGCAGTATTTT. It specifies CAWSVRQGLSDTQYF.

The chain combines TRBV20-1 with TRBJ2-5; unclear D gene. The germline CDR1 and CDR2 sequences are DFQATT and SNEGSKA (reference sequence). This CDR3 spans 10 amino acids. V was clipped by 8 bases and J by 3 bases, with 7 bases between them. The DNA for the CDR3 is TGCAGTACACTCAAAGAGACCCAGTACTTC. It is translated as CSTLKETQYF.

V gene TRBV6-5 combines with J gene TRBJ2-5, with D possibly called TRBD1 or TRBD2 (5 bases each). Germline assignment: CDR1 MNHEY and CDR2 SVGAGI. The V end was cut by 5 bases, the J end by 5 bases, with 15 bases between. The CDR3 sequence is 14 residues long. CDR3: CASSGQGPPETQYF. In DNA, the CDR3 is TGTGCCAGCAGTGGTCAGGGACCCCCCGAGACCCAGTACTTC.

V is TRBV4-3 and J is TRBJ2-1; 13 nucleotides agree with TRBD2. Trimming cost V 4 bases and J 0 bases; bases outside gene matches: 9. Germline CDR1 reads LGHNA; CDR2 reads YSLEER. CDR3 length: 19 residues. Here the CDR3 DNA reads TGCGCCAGCAGCCCCCGACTAGCGGGGGGAATAAGCTCCTACAATGAGCAGTTCTTC. Its translation is CASSPRLAGGISSYNEQFF.

The rearrangement joins TRBV11-2 to TRBJ2-7; D unresolved. Germline V gene data show CDR1 as SGHAT and CDR2 as FQNNGV. The length of the CDR3 is 12 residues. V gave up 0 bases and J gave up 7 bases, with 7 bases separating them. The CDR3 spells CASSLDPSEQYF. CDR3 nucleotide sequence: TGTGCCAGCAGCTTAGATCCTTCGGAGCAGTACTTC.

This clonotype came up a few times. The chain employs TRBV7-9 and TRBJ2-4; D is undetermined. Germline CDR1 SEHNR, CDR2 FQNEAQ (reference sequence). The CDR3 contains 17 residues. Deletions cut 2 bases from V and 0 bases from J, with 14 bases between. The CDR3 DNA sequence: TGTGCCAGCAGCTTAAACGGAGTCTACCTAGCCAAAAACATTCAGTACTTC. It is translated as CASSLNGVYLAKNIQYF.

The chain recombines TRBV6-6 with TRBJ2-7; D perhaps matches TRBD2 (6 bases). Per germline, CDR1 MNHNY and CDR2 SVGAGI (reference sequence). Trimming left V 6 bases short and J 3 bases short, with 9 bases between. The CDR3 consists of 12 residues. The CDR3, as DNA: TGTGCCAGCAGGGGGACTTTCTACGAGCAGTACTTC. This gives the protein CASRGTFYEQYF.

This clonotype was found a few times. The genes are TRBV6-2 or TRBV6-3 and TRBJ2-5; a weak D match, TRBD1 (6 bases). The V and J ends lost 5 bases and 2 bases respectively, with 21 bases between them. The V gene's germline CDR1 is MNHEY and CDR2 SVGEGT. This CDR3 region has 17 residues. The CDR3 spells CASSSPRTGTVQETQYF. Here the CDR3 DNA reads TGTGCCAGCAGTAGCCCCCGAACAGGGACGGTTCAAGAGACCCAGTACTTC.

The J gene is TRBJ2-1, the V gene TRBV7-2; 7 positions agree with TRBD2. The CDR3 spans 14 residues. Germline lookup yields CDR1 SGHTA and CDR2 FQGNSA. With 1 base clipped from V and 9 bases from J, the junction kept 6 bases outside the gene matches. The CDR3 protein is CASSLDGSGGEQFF. CDR3 bases: TGTGCCAGCAGCTTAGATGGTTCGGGAGGTGAGCAGTTCTTC.

The J gene is TRBJ1-4, the V gene TRBV18; TRBD1 agrees at 8 bases. This CDR3 has 15 residues. Germline V gives CDR1 KGHSH, CDR2 LQKENI. The V gene end was trimmed by 6 bases and the J gene end by 1 base; junction bases not matched to a gene: 4. This CDR3 is CASSPDRGTNEKLFF. CDR3 coding DNA: TGTGCCAGCTCGCCAGACAGGGGAACTAATGAAAAACTGTTTTTT. The variable domain in full, completed from reference TRBV18 and TRBJ1-4, reads NAGVMQNPRHLVRRRGQEARLRCSPMKGHSHVYWYRQLPEEGLKFMVYLQKENIIDESGMPKERFSAEFPKEGPSILRIQQVVRGDSAAYFCASSPDRGTNEKLFFGSGTQLSVL.

This clonotype turned up a few times. The chain couples TRBV6-5 to TRBJ2-7, with D tentatively TRBD2 (5 bases). Trimming pared 5 bases from V and 2 bases from J, leaving 13 bases between. Germline lookup yields CDR1 MNHEY and CDR2 SVGAGI. This CDR3 is built from 14 residues. This chain's CDR3 is CASSNGPGTYEQYF. As DNA, the CDR3 is TGTGCCAGCAGTAATGGCCCCGGGACCTACGAGCAGTACTTC.

This clonotype came up a few times. This rearrangement joins TRBV28 to TRBJ2-3; 13 positions agree with TRBD2. The CDR3 has 17 residues. V lost 6 bases and J lost 6; bases outside the gene matches: 12. CDR1 and CDR2 (germline): MDHEN, SYDVKM. CDR3 nucleotide sequence: TGTGCCAGCAGAACTAGCGGGAGGGCCCTTTTTTCGGATACGCAGTATTTT. Its translation: CASRTSGRALFSDTQYF.

The chain couples TRBV20-1 to TRBJ2-5; tentatively, D is TRBD1 (6 bases). Trimming shortened V by 1 base and J by 5 bases, and 11 bases separated the two germline ends. The germline V gene has CDR1 DFQATT and CDR2 SNEGSKA (reference sequence). This CDR3 is 13 amino acids long. Here the CDR3 DNA reads TGCAGTGCTAGAGCCCCAGGGGTGGAGACCCAGTACTTC. Its protein is CSARAPGVETQYF.

On this clonotype: A read error may be the cause here, since a much bigger clone is one base away. This chain uses TRBV29-1 with TRBJ2-5; unclear D gene. The J call may be wrong; the DNA end is better matched by TRBJ2-1. There are 11 residues in the CDR3. The germline V gene encodes CDR1 SQVTM and CDR2 ANQGSEA. DNA for the CDR3: TGCAGCGCCGCTGCGAGAGAGACCCAGTTCTTC. Protein: CSAAARETQFF.

The rearrangement links TRBV20-1 to TRBJ2-3; possibly TRBD2 for D (5 bases). The CDR3 sequence is 15 residues long. Trimming cost V 4 bases and J 1 base, with 15 bases left between them. CDR1 and CDR2 (germline): DFQATT, SNEGSKA (reference sequence). The CDR3 sequence is CSAIGVSGGTDTQYF. As DNA, the CDR3 is TGCAGTGCTATCGGTGTCTCCGGGGGCACAGATACGCAGTATTTT.

The rearrangement links TRBV20-1 to TRBJ2-4; D is ambiguous. The J call is uncertain, as TRBJ2-5 better fits the DNA end. The CDR3 is made up of 13 amino acids. Germline CDR1 DFQATT, CDR2 SNEGSKA (reference sequence). The CDR3 reads CSAPTLTKETQYF. The CDR3, as DNA: TGCAGTGCCCCCACATTGACCAAAGAGACCCAGTACTTC.

This sequence joins TRBV29-1 and TRBJ2-2, with 7 bases lining up with TRBD2. With 0 bases clipped from V and 4 bases from J, the junction kept 2 bases outside the gene matches. Germline CDR1 is SQVTM and CDR2 is ANQGSEA. This CDR3 has 14 amino acids. CDR3 nucleotides: TGCAGCGTTGAAGATGGGGGGGGCACCGGGGAGCTGTTTTTT. As protein: CSVEDGGGTGELFF.

The chain is built from TRBV3-1 and TRBJ2-1; no definite D call. The CDR3 runs to 13 residues. Germline-derived CDR1 and CDR2 are LGHDT and YNNKEL (reference sequence). V lost 6 bases, J lost 6 bases, and 12 bases lay in between. The CDR3 here is CASRPRTTNEQFF. DNA of the CDR3: TGTGCCAGCAGACCTAGGACGACCAATGAGCAGTTCTTC.

This chain links TRBV20-1 with TRBJ2-7, with 9 bases matching TRBD2. V dropped 4 bases and J dropped 0; count of bases not matched to a gene: 7. This CDR3 has 15 residues. In germline, CDR1 is DFQATT, CDR2 SNEGSKA (reference sequence). The CDR3 DNA reads as TGCAGTGCTAAAGTTGGCGGGAGGGCCTCCTACGAGCAGTACTTC. It yields the protein CSAKVGGRASYEQYF.

This clonotype was observed a few times. The chain combines TRBV7-9 with TRBJ2-3; no definite D call. CDR3 size: 13 residues. With 1 base removed from V and 6 bases from J, the gap between germline ends came to 8 bases. Germline V gene sequence: CDR1 SEHNR, CDR2 FQNEAQ (reference sequence). CDR3 sequence reads: CASSLGSPDTQYF. CDR3 DNA: TGTGCCAGCAGCTTAGGTTCACCTGATACGCAGTATTTT. Together with reference TRBV7-9 and TRBJ2-3, the CDR3 gives the full variable domain: DTGVSQNPRHKITKRGQNVTFRCDPISEHNRLYWYRQTLGQGPEFLTYFQNEAQLEKSRLLSDRFSAERPKGSFSTLEIQRTEQGDSAMYLCASSLGSPDTQYFGPGTRLTVL.

Points on this clonotype: Since no conserved phenylalanine or tryptophan closes the CDR3, a read error is the likely cause. This sequence joins TRBV29-1 and TRBJ2-5; D gene uncertain. Deletions cut 4 bases from V and 0 bases from J, with 6 bases between. CDR3 length: 12 residues. CDR1 is SQVTM and CDR2 is ANQGSEA in the germline V gene. As DNA, the CDR3 is TGCAGCGTTGCCGCTTACCAAGAGACCCAGTACGTC. Amino acid sequence: CSVAAYQETQYV.

The CDR3 nucleotides read TGCAGTGCTAGGGCTACAGGGGCTGCTGAAGCTTTCTTT. Protein sequence: CSARATGAAEAFF. The rearrangement links TRBV20-1 to TRBJ1-1; 7 positions match TRBD1. Germline V gene sequence: CDR1 DFQATT, CDR2 SNEGSKA (reference sequence). The CDR3 consists of 13 residues. The junction had 7 bases not matched to a gene; V was cut back by 3 bases and J by 6 bases.

This clonotype was detected ten times or more. This chain links TRBV6-5 with TRBJ2-1; possible D gene TRBD2, 6 bases. CDR3 length: 14 amino acids. Germline V gene data show CDR1 as MNHEY and CDR2 as SVGAGI. Trimming left V 6 bases short and J 3 bases short, with 12 bases between. The DNA of the CDR3 is TGTGCCAGCAGCCCCGGGACTTTCTACAATGAGCAGTTCTTC. Translation gives CASSPGTFYNEQFF.

V is TRBV5-1 and J is TRBJ2-1; TRBD2 is a possible D gene (5 bases). The CDR3 contains 15 residues. Germline V gene data show CDR1 as SGHRS and CDR2 as YFSETQ. V lost 5 bases, J lost 14 bases, and 26 bases lay in between. This CDR3 is CASRSVAGDSPPKFF. The CDR3 DNA reads as TGCGCCAGCAGATCAGTGGCCGGGGATAGCCCCCCGAAGTTCTTC.

The V gene is TRBV29-1, the J gene TRBJ2-3; no clear D gene. The V end lost 1 base, the J end lost 3 bases, and 8 bases lay between the germline ends. The CDR3 has 13 residues. The germline V gene has CDR1 SQVTM and CDR2 ANQGSEA. The CDR3 spells CSVEGLGTDTQYF. DNA for the CDR3: TGCAGCGTTGAAGGCCTCGGGACAGATACGCAGTATTTT.

This chain joins TRBV29-1 and TRBJ2-7; no firm D call. Germline V gene lookup returns CDR1 SQVTM and CDR2 ANQGSEA. The CDR3 extends over 13 amino acids. Trimming pared 5 bases from V and 0 bases from J, leaving 11 bases between. CDR3 sequence: CSVRPRSSYEQYF. CDR3 sequence (DNA): TGCAGCGTTCGACCACGTAGCTCCTACGAGCAGTACTTC.

The chain couples TRBV6-2 or TRBV6-3 to TRBJ2-5, with 10 bases lining up with TRBD1. The ends lost 5 bases at V and 2 bases at J; junction bases unmatched: 5. This CDR3 has 15 residues. Germline CDR1 and CDR2: MNHEY and SVGEGT. Here the CDR3 reads CASSPRTGGQETQYF. The DNA for the CDR3 is TGTGCCAGCAGTCCACGGACAGGGGGTCAAGAGACCCAGTACTTC.

The sample holds many counts of this clonotype. CDR3 in DNA: TGCAGTGCTTATATAGGGGGCCAAGAGACCCAGTACTTC. This codes for CSAYIGGQETQYF. The chain combines TRBV20-1 with TRBJ2-5; D is possibly TRBD1 (6 bases). CDR3 length equals 13 residues. The V end lost 5 bases, the J end lost 1 base, and 11 bases lay between the germline ends. Germline V gives CDR1 DFQATT, CDR2 SNEGSKA (reference sequence).

Concerning this clonotype: This clone may be a read error of a much larger clone one base away. This rearrangement joins TRBV5-7 to TRBJ2-1, with D possibly being TRBD1 or TRBD2 (5 bases each). TRBV5-7 is sorted into the ORF group, with uncertain function. Trimming took 7 bases from V and 5 from J, leaving 13 bases between them. This CDR3 contains 13 residues. The CDR3 sequence is CASGMGVHNEQFF. The CDR3 coding sequence is TGTGCCAGCGGCATGGGGGTACACAATGAGCAGTTCTTC.